This TCR beta chain stems from a study of regulatory T cells in long-lasting Graves disease. Study-level results: Reduced TCR diversity was observed in persistent Graves' patients versus newly diagnosed patients.

Stated time point: newly diagnosed GD, antithyroid drugs for less than 3 months. PBMC-derived RNA was used for the TCR library. A roughly 9-milliliter sample of peripheral blood was drawn into EDTA tubes. Concerning this clonotype: What it binds is unknown.

CDR3-region Arm-PCR and iRepertoire HTBI primers produced the TCR beta libraries. TCRdb reanalysed the multiplex PCR reads using MiXCR and keeps one entry per CDR3 protein. The sample consists of around 500,000 distinct CDR3 sequences, about 12% of them appearing once. The ends lost 0 bases at V and 4 bases at J; junction bases unmatched: 6. CDR3 size: 17 residues. Germline V gene data show CDR1 as SGHRS and CDR2 as YFSETQ. The same sample was also studied in work on T cells in Graves' hyperthyroidism and ophthalmopathy. That study reports: The study defined stable Graves' hyperthyroidism as no ophthalmopathy progression within 18 months.

This sample comprised peripheral blood mononuclear cells (PBMCs), obtained at new diagnosis, from a patient treated with antithyroid drugs. This clonotype originated in a woman aged 25 to 45 with Graves disease. The gene calls are TRBV5-1 and TRBJ2-1, with TRBD1 identical over 11 bases. The CDR3 region is CASSLDAGTGGYNEQFF. CDR3 coding DNA: TGCGCCAGCAGCTTGGATGCCGGGACAGGGGGGTACAATGAGCAGTTCTTC. Combining the CDR3 with reference TRBV5-1 and TRBJ2-1 gives the whole variable domain KAGVTQTPRYLIKTRGQQVTLSCSPISGHRSVSWYQQTPGQGLQFLFEYFSETQRNKGNFPGRFSGRQFSNSRSEMNVSTLELGDSALYLCASSLDAGTGGYNEQFFGPGTRLTVL.